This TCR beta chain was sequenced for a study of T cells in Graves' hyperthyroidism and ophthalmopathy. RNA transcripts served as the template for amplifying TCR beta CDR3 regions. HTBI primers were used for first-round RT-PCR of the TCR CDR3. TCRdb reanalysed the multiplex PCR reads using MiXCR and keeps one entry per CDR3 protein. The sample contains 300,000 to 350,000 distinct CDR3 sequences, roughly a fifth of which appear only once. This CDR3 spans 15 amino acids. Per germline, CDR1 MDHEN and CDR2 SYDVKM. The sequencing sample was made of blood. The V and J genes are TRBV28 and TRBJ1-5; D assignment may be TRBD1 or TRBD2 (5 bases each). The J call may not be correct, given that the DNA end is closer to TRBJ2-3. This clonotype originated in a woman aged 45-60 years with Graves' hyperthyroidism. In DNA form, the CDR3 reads TGTGCCAGCAGTTTTAGGGACCTTAGCAATCAGCCCCAGTATTTT. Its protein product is CASSFRDLSNQPQYF.